Each of the 31 T cell receptor beta chains below was sequenced from the same sample in a study of Graves' ophthalmopathy and Graves' hyperthyroidism. Amplifying from RNA transcripts, the study obtained TCR beta CDR3 regions. An opening RT-PCR round employed HTBI primers and preceded a second-round multiplex PCR. TCRdb recomputed calls from the multiplex PCR reads with MiXCR, one row per CDR3 protein. The table lists about 400,000 distinct CDR3 sequences, just over 15% of them singletons, with approximately 7% in the top ten. Sequences were obtained from peripheral blood. The source of these receptors is a woman between 18 and 29 years old with stable Graves' hyperthyroidism.

The chain combines TRBV6-5 with TRBJ1-5; D gene ambiguous. The CDR3 extends over 15 amino acids. Trimming removed 3 bases from V and 3 bases from J, with 12 bases in between. Germline V CDR1 and CDR2: MNHEY, SVGAGI. CDR3 loop: CASSYPAGSNQPQHF. CDR3 nucleotide sequence: TGTGCCAGCAGTTATCCAGCCGGTTCCAATCAGCCCCAGCATTTT.

V gene TRBV7-8 combines with J gene TRBJ2-7; 7 bases line up with TRBD2. The CDR3 has 15 residues. Germline V lookup: CDR1 SGHVS, CDR2 FQNEAQ. V lost 1 base and J lost 3; bases outside the gene matches: 6. CDR3 bases: TGTGCCAGCAGCTTAGTGGGGGGAGGGTTCTACGAGCAGTACTTC. Protein product: CASSLVGGGFYEQYF.

This clonotype has at least ten counts. The chain carries TRBV5-1 and TRBJ1-2; tentative D call: TRBD1 (6 bases). The CDR3 is made up of 18 amino acids. Trimming left V 2 bases short and J 8 bases short, with 28 bases between. The germline V gene has CDR1 SGHRS and CDR2 YFSETQ. The chain's CDR3 is CASSLDTGNSAFLEGYTF. CDR3 in DNA: TGCGCCAGCAGCTTAGATACAGGGAATAGTGCCTTTTTAGAGGGCTACACCTTC.

The genes are TRBV20-1 and TRBJ1-6, with TRBD1 matching over 11 bases. Germline V gene sequence: CDR1 DFQATT, CDR2 SNEGSKA (reference sequence). There are 16 residues in the CDR3. The V and J ends lost 1 base and 4 bases, in that order; junction bases with no gene match: 3. CDR3 DNA sequence: TGCAGTGCTAGAGGGACAGGGGGCGCTTATAATTCACCCCTCCACTTT. Its translation: CSARGTGGAYNSPLHF.

This clonotype was seen many times. The chain combines TRBV5-5 with TRBJ2-7; 8 positions agree with TRBD2. J was trimmed by 6 bases and V by 4 bases; bases with no gene match: 3. The CDR3 has 12 amino acids. Germline loops: CDR1 SGHKS, CDR2 YYEKEE (reference sequence). This chain's CDR3 is CASSLGLAEQYF. CDR3 DNA: TGTGCCAGCAGCCTTGGACTAGCCGAGCAGTACTTC.

This clonotype came up many times. The genes are TRBV7-2 and TRBJ1-1; D gene ambiguous. V shed 5 bases and J shed 0 bases, with 13 bases lying between them. The germline V gene has CDR1 SGHTA and CDR2 FQGNSA. The CDR3 contains 15 residues. CDR3 in DNA: TGTGCCAGCAGCCCCTTGGGAGGGTTGAACACTGAAGCTTTCTTT. Protein: CASSPLGGLNTEAFF.

This clonotype was seen ten or more times. The V gene is TRBV12-3 or TRBV12-4, the J gene TRBJ2-2; tentatively, D is TRBD2 (6 bases). With 5 bases removed from V and 4 bases from J, the gap between germline ends came to 17 bases. The CDR3 contains 16 residues. The CDR3 DNA follows: TGTGCCAGCAGTCCCCGAGCCCCAGCGGGCACCGGGGAGCTGTTTTTT. Amino acids: CASSPRAPAGTGELFF.

This clonotype was counted at least ten times. The CDR3 here is CASSEALRDRLETQYF. In nucleotides, the CDR3 is TGTGCCAGCAGTGAAGCGCTTCGGGACAGACTAGAGACCCAGTACTTC. The chain joins TRBV2 to TRBJ2-5, with 7 bases identical to TRBD1. J lost 4 bases, V lost 0 bases, and 8 bases had no gene match. The germline gives CDR1 SNHLY, CDR2 FYNNEI. The CDR3 loop spans 16 amino acids.

This clonotype has only a few counts. The genes are TRBV25-1 and TRBJ2-3; 15 bases are a match to TRBD2. The V and J ends lost 5 bases and 0 bases, in that order; junction bases with no gene match: 9. The CDR3 contains 19 residues. Per the germline V gene, CDR1 is MGHDK and CDR2 is SYGVNS. The CDR3, as DNA: TGTGCCAGCAGTCCAAGGGTGGGACTAGCGGGGGGTAGCACAGATACGCAGTATTTT. It encodes CASSPRVGLAGGSTDTQYF. The full variable domain, with the rest looked up from reference TRBV25-1 and TRBJ2-3, is EADIYQTPRYLVIGTGKKITLECSQTMGHDKMYWYQQDPGMELHLIHYSYGVNSTEKGDLSSESTVSRIRTEHFPLTLESARPSHTSQYLCASSPRVGLAGGSTDTQYFGPGTRLTVL.

This clonotype has at least ten counts. The V and J genes are TRBV11-1 and TRBJ1-2, with TRBD1 as a possible D gene (5 bases). From germline, CDR1 is SGHAT and CDR2 FQDESV (reference sequence). The CDR3 is made up of 15 amino acids. Trimming shortened V by 5 bases and J by 5 bases, and 18 bases separated the two germline ends. Written as DNA, the CDR3 is TGTGCCAGCAGCACCGCCCCCGGGACGGCTTATGGCTACACCTTC. It codes for CASSTAPGTAYGYTF.

This clonotype was detected ten times or more. This chain connects TRBV7-9 to TRBJ2-7; 12 nucleotides line up with TRBD2. Per the germline V gene, CDR1 is SEHNR and CDR2 is FQNEAQ (reference sequence). V shed 4 bases and J 5 bases; nucleotides not matched to a gene: 6. The CDR3 consists of 15 residues. CDR3 sequence: CASSSSWTSGDEQYF. CDR3 sequence (DNA): TGTGCCAGCAGCTCGAGTTGGACTAGCGGGGACGAGCAGTACTTC. Full variable domain (outside the CDR3, taken from reference TRBV7-9 and TRBJ2-7): DTGVSQNPRHKITKRGQNVTFRCDPISEHNRLYWYRQTLGQGPEFLTYFQNEAQLEKSRLLSDRFSAERPKGSFSTLEIQRTEQGDSAMYLCASSSSWTSGDEQYFGPGTRLTVT.

This clonotype was detected ten times or more. This chain joins TRBV6-1 and TRBJ2-7, with a possible D match to TRBD1 (6 bases). Germline values: CDR1 MNHNS, CDR2 SASEGT. The CDR3 has 13 residues. The germline V and J ends were trimmed by 6 bases and 2 bases, with 11 bases remaining between them. The CDR3 region has the DNA TGTGCCAGCAGGGATACAGGGACCTACGAGCAGTACTTC. Protein: CASRDTGTYEQYF.

This clonotype was seen many times. The chain uses TRBV12-5 and TRBJ1-5; 8 bases line up with TRBD1. Germline-derived CDR1 and CDR2 are LGHNT and FRNRAP. J lost 3 bases, V lost 4 bases, and 5 bases had no gene match. The CDR3 consists of 15 residues. CDR3 DNA sequence: TGTGCTAGTGGTTGGACGACAGGGGACAATCAGCCCCAGCATTTT. Encoded protein: CASGWTTGDNQPQHF.

Ten or more counts support this clonotype. The chain recombines TRBV6-2 or TRBV6-3 with TRBJ1-5, with a tentative D call TRBD1 (6 bases). The CDR3 extends over 16 amino acids. Trimming stripped 9 bases from V and 4 bases from J, with 22 bases between. Germline lookup yields CDR1 MNHEY and CDR2 SVGEGT. CDR3 DNA: TGTGCCAGTAAGGACCAGGGGTCCGCACAAAATCAGCCCCAGCATTTT. It translates to CASKDQGSAQNQPQHF.

This clonotype was observed at least ten times. V and J are TRBV5-4 and TRBJ1-2; a possible D gene is TRBD1 (6 bases). V lost 3 bases, J lost 5 bases, and 20 bases lay in between. Germline-derived CDR1 and CDR2 are SGHNT and YYREEE (reference sequence). CDR3 length: 16 amino acids. CDR3 coding DNA: TGTGCCAGCAGCTCCGGCACGACAGGCCCGCTTTATGGCTACACCTTC. Translating gives CASSSGTTGPLYGYTF.

The chain recombines TRBV2 with TRBJ1-2; TRBD1 is a possible D gene (6 bases). The CDR3 totals 14 residues. V gave up 5 bases and J gave up 5 bases, with 15 bases separating them. The V gene's germline CDR1 is SNHLY and CDR2 FYNNEI. The CDR3 protein is CASSRPGQIYGYTF. The CDR3 nucleotides read TGTGCCAGCAGTCGTCCGGGACAAATTTATGGCTACACCTTC.

At least ten counts were recorded for this clonotype. This chain joins TRBV4-1 and TRBJ2-7; D is ambiguous. This CDR3 spans 14 amino acids. The germline V gene has CDR1 MGHRA and CDR2 YSYEKL. The ends were cut back, 0 bases at V and 8 bases at J, with 14 bases in the middle. The CDR3 region is CASSQEQSRPKQYF. The CDR3, as DNA: TGCGCCAGCAGCCAAGAACAGTCCCGCCCCAAGCAGTACTTC.

CDR3 protein: CASSETTGANQPQHF. The CDR3 bases are TGCGCCAGCAGCGAAACGACAGGGGCAAATCAGCCCCAGCATTTT. V is TRBV5-1 and J is TRBJ1-5, with 8 bases that match TRBD1. The CDR3 is 15 residues long. V was clipped by 4 bases and J by 4 bases; unmatched bases: 7. In germline, CDR1 is SGHRS, CDR2 YFSETQ.

As regards this clonotype: The junction differs from germline at one of its ends, possibly a read error. CDR3 nucleotide sequence: TGCGCCAGCGGCCAAGGACAGGGTAGCACTGAAGCTTTCTTT. Translation: CASGQGQGSTEAFF. This chain uses TRBV4-1 with TRBJ1-1; 8 bases line up with TRBD1. This CDR3 spans 14 amino acids. Germline V gene data show CDR1 as MGHRA and CDR2 as YSYEKL.

The table lists this clonotype with many counts. The genes are TRBV11-2 and TRBJ2-7; possible D gene TRBD1, 5 bases. V gave up 1 base and J gave up 3 bases, with 13 bases separating them. Germline V gives CDR1 SGHAT, CDR2 FQNNGV. The CDR3 covers 15 residues. CDR3 DNA: TGTGCCAGCAGCTTAGCATCCAGGGCCGGCTACGAGCAGTACTTC. It is translated as CASSLASRAGYEQYF.

This clonotype was seen repeatedly, ten times or more. This rearrangement joins TRBV6-1 to TRBJ1-6; no definite D call. Trimming shortened V by 6 bases and J by 9 bases, and 12 bases separated the two germline ends. Looked up from germline, CDR1 is MNHNS and CDR2 is SASEGT. The CDR3 sequence is 13 residues long. This CDR3 reads CASSQGRVSPLHF. DNA of the CDR3: TGTGCCAGCAGCCAAGGACGGGTTTCACCCCTCCACTTT.

At least ten counts were recorded for this clonotype. The rearrangement joins TRBV27 to TRBJ1-2, with 8 positions matching TRBD1. Per the germline V gene, CDR1 is MNHEY and CDR2 is SMNVEV (reference sequence). Unmatched junction bases numbered 7, after V lost 6 bases and J lost 4 bases. This CDR3 is 14 amino acids long. The chain's CDR3 is CASRRTGFIYGYTF. In DNA, the CDR3 is TGTGCCAGCAGACGGACAGGGTTTATCTATGGCTACACCTTC.

This chain links TRBV20-1 with TRBJ2-2, with D tentatively TRBD2 (6 bases). The CDR3 length is 13 residues. V was clipped by 5 bases and J by 4 bases, with 11 bases between them. Germline loops: CDR1 DFQATT, CDR2 SNEGSKA (reference sequence). CDR3 protein: CSARDSSTGELFF. The CDR3 DNA reads as TGCAGTGCTCGGGACTCATCCACCGGGGAGCTGTTTTTT.

In this sample, this clonotype turned up many times. The V and J genes are TRBV6-5 and TRBJ2-3; 7 bases line up with TRBD2. This CDR3 is 13 amino acids long. The V gene's germline CDR1 is MNHEY and CDR2 SVGAGI. V lost 7 bases and J lost 5; bases outside the gene matches: 6. The CDR3 region has the DNA TGTGCCAGCAAAAGGCTAGCGGTAGATACGCAGTATTTT. Translating it yields CASKRLAVDTQYF.

This clonotype was observed many times. The V gene is TRBV2, the J gene TRBJ2-2, with D possibly TRBD1 on 5 matching bases. Germline-derived CDR1 and CDR2 are SNHLY and FYNNEI. The V gene lost 5 bases and the J gene lost 0 bases, with 16 bases spanning the gap. This CDR3 region has 17 residues. The CDR3 loop is CASSRGRQISNTGELFF. The CDR3 nucleotides read TGTGCCAGCAGTCGTGGGCGACAGATCTCGAACACCGGGGAGCTGTTTTTT.

Worth noting for this clonotype: This CDR3 is missing its conserved last phenylalanine or tryptophan, likely due to a read error. J is TRBJ2-5 and V is TRBV19; TRBD1 matches 7 bases. The CDR3 sequence is 14 residues long. The V gene end was trimmed by 7 bases and the J gene end by 5 bases; junction bases not matched to a gene: 10. Germline CDR1 reads LNHDA; CDR2 reads SQIVND (reference sequence). CDR3 in amino acids: CASKKGAGGETQYL. The CDR3 bases are TGTGCCAGTAAGAAGGGGGCTGGCGGGGAGACCCAGTACCTC.

Worth noting for this clonotype: A much larger clonotype is one base distant, so this may be a read error. The V and J genes are TRBV7-3 and TRBJ2-7; 9 bases map to TRBD2. Germline V gene lookup returns CDR1 SGHTA and CDR2 FQGTGA. The CDR3 runs 18 residues. CDR3 loop: CASSLSGLASIRGYEQCF. The CDR3 DNA is TGTGCCAGCAGCTTAAGCGGACTAGCGTCTATCCGGGGCTACGAGCAGTGCTTC.

This clonotype came up many times. The chain is built from TRBV6-2 or TRBV6-3 and TRBJ2-7, with 7 nucleotides matching TRBD1. The trim removed 5 bases at V and 0 bases at J, leaving 4 bases unmatched. Germline-derived CDR1 and CDR2 are MNHEY and SVGEGT. CDR3 length: 14 residues. CDR3 loop: CASSKTGSSYEQYF. CDR3 in DNA: TGTGCCAGCAGTAAGACAGGGAGCTCCTACGAGCAGTACTTC.

This clonotype was picked up many times. The chain recombines TRBV27 with TRBJ1-5; D not resolved. The CDR3 totals 14 residues. Germline V gene lookup returns CDR1 MNHEY and CDR2 SMNVEV (reference sequence). V was pared by 10 bases and J by 0 bases, with 13 bases between. CDR3 in amino acids: CAINGPVSNQPQHF. The CDR3 DNA reads TGTGCCATCAACGGCCCCGTTAGCAATCAGCCCCAGCATTTT.

The CDR3 protein is CASSIDKGPIRHF. The CDR3, as DNA: TGTGCCAGTAGTATAGATAAAGGACCCATCAGGCATTTT. This chain joins TRBV19 and TRBJ1-5; the D is unclear. In germline, CDR1 is LNHDA, CDR2 SQIVND (reference sequence). The CDR3 runs to 13 residues. V lost 0 bases and J lost 15, with 15 bases in between.

Remarks on this clonotype: A much larger clone differs from this one at a single base, so this may be a read error. The chain links TRBV10-2 to TRBJ2-2; possibly TRBD1 or TRBD2 for D (5 bases each). The germline V gene has CDR1 WSHSY and CDR2 SAAADI. The CDR3 is made up of 16 amino acids. In DNA form, the CDR3 reads TGCGCCAGCAGTGTGGGGGTCTCGGGCCGTGCCGGGGAGCTGCTTTTT. Its protein is CASSVGVSGRAGELLF.